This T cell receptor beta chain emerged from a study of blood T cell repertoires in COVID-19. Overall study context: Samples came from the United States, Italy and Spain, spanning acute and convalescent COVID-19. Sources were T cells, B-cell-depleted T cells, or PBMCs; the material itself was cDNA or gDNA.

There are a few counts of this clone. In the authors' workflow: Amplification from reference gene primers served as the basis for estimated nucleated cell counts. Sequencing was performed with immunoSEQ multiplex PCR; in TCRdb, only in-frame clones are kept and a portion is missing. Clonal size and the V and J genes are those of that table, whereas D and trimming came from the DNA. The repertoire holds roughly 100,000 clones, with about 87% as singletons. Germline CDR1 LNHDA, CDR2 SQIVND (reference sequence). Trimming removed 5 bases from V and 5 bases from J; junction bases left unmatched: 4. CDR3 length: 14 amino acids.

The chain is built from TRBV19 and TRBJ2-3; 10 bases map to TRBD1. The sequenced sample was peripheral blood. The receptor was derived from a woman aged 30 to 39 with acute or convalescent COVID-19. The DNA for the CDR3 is TGTGCCAGTAGTGACAGGGGGCAGGGAGATACGCAGTATTTT. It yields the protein CASSDRGQGDTQYF.